The 18 T cell receptor beta chains listed next were all sequenced from one sample in a study of T cell repertoires in cytomegalovirus infection. Their cognate antigens are unknown. TCRdb itself ran the reads through MiXCR, one entry per CDR3 protein. Found here are around 340,000 distinct CDR3 sequences, about 28% of them singletons; the top ten hold about 20%. Sequencing was performed on cultured PBMCs, taken from culture after CMV antigen stimulation. The receptor source for this set is a human donor in good health (CMV status not recorded). Some clones in this sample may be carry-over from other donors' samples.

The chain carries TRBV4-1 and TRBJ1-5, with TRBD1 matching 10 bases. The germline gives CDR1 MGHRA, CDR2 YSYEKL. V gave up 2 bases and J gave up 3 bases; unmatched junction bases: 4. The CDR3 has 16 amino acids. The CDR3 region is CASSQLGQGINQPQHF. As DNA, the CDR3 is TGCGCCAGCAGCCAACTGGGACAGGGGATCAATCAGCCCCAGCATTTT.

The chain links TRBV11-2 to TRBJ2-1; 10 positions match TRBD1. The CDR3 sequence is 14 residues long. The germline gives CDR1 SGHAT, CDR2 FQNNGV. V shed 6 bases and J 9 bases; nucleotides not matched to a gene: 8. This chain's CDR3 is CASRPPGQGTEQFF. CDR3 DNA sequence: TGTGCCAGCAGACCCCCGGGACAGGGGACTGAGCAGTTCTTC.

This clonotype was counted a few times. The V call is TRBV27, the J call TRBJ1-2, with D perhaps TRBD1 (6 bases). V lost 5 bases, J lost 8 bases, and 18 bases lay in between. Germline V lookup: CDR1 MNHEY, CDR2 SMNVEV (reference sequence). The CDR3 is 14 residues long. Here the CDR3 reads CASSTGLPSDGYTF. The DNA for the CDR3 is TGTGCCAGCAGTACAGGGTTGCCCTCGGACGGCTACACCTTC.

In its sample, this clonotype was seen many times. The gene calls are TRBV6-1 and TRBJ2-2, with D maybe TRBD1 (7 bases). This CDR3 has 18 residues. CDR1 MNHNS and CDR2 SASEGT come from the germline V gene. Between the trimmed V and J ends, which lost 5 bases and 9 bases, there was a span of 28 bases. DNA for the CDR3: TGTGCCAGCAGTTGGGGCGGAGGGGGCGCGTGGGGCTCCCGGGAGCTGTTTTTT. This gives the protein CASSWGGGGAWGSRELFF.

The V gene is TRBV20-1, the J gene TRBJ2-3; 7 bases agree with TRBD2. Germline V gives CDR1 DFQATT, CDR2 SNEGSKA (reference sequence). The V segment lost 1 base and the J segment 2 bases; nucleotides outside the gene matches: 6. The CDR3 runs to 15 residues. The CDR3 is CSARAAGIYTDTQYF. Here the CDR3 DNA reads TGCAGTGCTAGAGCAGCGGGAATTTACACAGATACGCAGTATTTT.

The chain couples TRBV20-1 to TRBJ2-1; 14 positions agree with TRBD2. Germline V gene data show CDR1 as DFQATT and CDR2 as SNEGSKA (reference sequence). This CDR3 is 14 amino acids long. J lost 7 bases, V lost 5 bases, and 4 bases had no gene match. The CDR3 loop is CSAGTSGSSNEQFF. The CDR3 DNA sequence: TGCAGTGCTGGGACTAGCGGGAGTAGTAATGAGCAGTTCTTC.

J is TRBJ2-5 and V is TRBV7-6; 10 bases line up with TRBD1. The CDR3 is 19 residues long. CDR1 is SGHVS, CDR2 FNYEAQ, per germline. Losses at the gene ends were 8 bases for V and 5 bases for J; bases not matched to a gene: 23. Here the CDR3 reads CASDQSTGTGASLVETQYF. The CDR3 DNA sequence: TGTGCCAGCGATCAAAGTACTGGGACAGGGGCCTCCCTGGTGGAGACCCAGTACTTC.

V gene TRBV2 combines with J gene TRBJ1-2; 8 bases line up with TRBD1. Germline loops: CDR1 SNHLY, CDR2 FYNNEI. The CDR3 has 15 residues. The ends lost 2 bases at V and 7 bases at J; junction bases unmatched: 9. CDR3 nucleotides: TGTGCCAGCAGTGAATTCAGGGGGCGATCATCTGGCTACACCTTC. Translated, it gives CASSEFRGRSSGYTF.

The chain has TRBV12-3 or TRBV12-4 and TRBJ2-7; D gene uncertain. This CDR3 comprises 11 residues. V dropped 8 bases and J dropped 3 bases, with 8 bases sitting between them. The CDR3 DNA sequence: TGTGCCAGCGGGAAAGGCTACGAGCAGTACTTC. This translates into CASGKGYEQYF.

Only a few counts were recorded for this clonotype. The rearrangement uses TRBV7-8 and TRBJ2-3; D gene unclear. The CDR3 loop spans 15 amino acids. V shed 5 bases and J shed 3 bases, with 15 bases lying between them. Germline V lookup: CDR1 SGHVS, CDR2 FQNEAQ. The CDR3 is CASSLRSTATDTQYF. DNA of the CDR3: TGTGCCAGCAGCCTAAGATCCACGGCTACAGATACGCAGTATTTT.

A few counts support this clonotype. The chain has TRBV6-1 and TRBJ1-5; 10 bases map to TRBD1. CDR3 length: 16 residues. From germline, CDR1 is MNHNS and CDR2 SASEGT. Trimming took 6 bases from V and 1 from J; bases not matched to a gene: 6. The DNA for the CDR3 is TGTGCCAGCAGCCGAATGGACAGGGGGAGCAATCAGCCCCAGCATTTT. Encoded protein: CASSRMDRGSNQPQHF.

This chain links TRBV7-6 with TRBJ1-1; weak D call: TRBD1 (5 bases). The CDR3 contains 15 residues. The germline V and J ends were trimmed by 1 base and 0 bases, with 9 bases remaining between them. The V gene's germline CDR1 is SGHVS and CDR2 FNYEAQ. In DNA form, the CDR3 reads TGTGCCAGCAGCTTAGGGACAAACATGAACACTGAAGCTTTCTTT. Translated, it gives CASSLGTNMNTEAFF. The whole variable domain, filled in from reference TRBV7-6 and TRBJ1-1, reads GAGVSQSPRYKVTKRGQDVALRCDPISGHVSLYWYRQALGQGPEFLTYFNYEAQQDKSGLPNDRFSAERPEGSISTLTIQRTEQRDSAMYRCASSLGTNMNTEAFFGQGTRLTVV.

This chain links TRBV30 with TRBJ1-2, with 10 bases identical to TRBD1. The length of the CDR3 is 15 residues. V was pared by 2 bases and J by 0 bases, with 3 bases of the junction left unmatched. CDR1 and CDR2 (germline): GTSNPN, SVGIG (reference sequence). As DNA, the CDR3 is TGTGCCTGGAGTCAAGGGACAGGGGCTAACTATGGCTACACCTTC. Encoded protein: CAWSQGTGANYGYTF.

This clonotype was found a few times. The chain carries TRBV6-2 or TRBV6-3 and TRBJ1-5, with a weak D call TRBD1 (6 bases). This CDR3 has 15 residues. Germline assignment: CDR1 MNHEY and CDR2 SVGEGT. V dropped 6 bases and J dropped 4 bases, with 16 bases sitting between them. In DNA, the CDR3 is TGTGCCAGCAGCCGCGTCACAGGGTTAAATCAGCCCCAGCATTTT. Its translation is CASSRVTGLNQPQHF.

The chain joins TRBV19 to TRBJ1-1, with 7 bases lining up with TRBD1. The CDR3 length is 13 residues. J gave up 3 bases and V 5 bases, and 3 bases lay outside the gene matches. The germline CDR1 and CDR2 sequences are LNHDA and SQIVND (reference sequence). The CDR3, as DNA: TGTGCCAGTAGTTCAGACAGGGACACTGAAGCTTTCTTT. Translated: CASSSDRDTEAFF.

This clonotype has at least ten counts. This chain connects TRBV5-4 to TRBJ2-2; D unresolved. The CDR3 spans 15 residues. Germline V gene lookup returns CDR1 SGHNT and CDR2 YYREEE (reference sequence). The V end was cut by 4 bases, the J end by 4 bases, with 14 bases between. The CDR3 bases are TGTGCCAGCAGCCCGGGCCGGGCGAGCACCGGGGAGCTGTTTTTT. It specifies CASSPGRASTGELFF.

This chain uses TRBV12-3 or TRBV12-4 with TRBJ1-1; tentative D call: TRBD1 (5 bases). The CDR3 extends over 14 amino acids. Trimming took off 3 bases at V and 1 base at J, with 9 bases between the two ends. The CDR3 bases are TGTGCCAGCAGTTTTACGGGGCAGAACACTGAAGCTTTCTTT. This gives the protein CASSFTGQNTEAFF.

J is TRBJ2-1 and V is TRBV30; 7 bases are shared with TRBD2. Germline values: CDR1 GTSNPN, CDR2 SVGIG (reference sequence). The CDR3 totals 12 residues. The J segment lost 9 bases and the V segment lost 6 bases, leaving 8 bases of the junction unmatched. CDR3 residues: CACSGARREQFF. In DNA, the CDR3 is TGTGCCTGCAGCGGGGCCAGACGTGAGCAGTTCTTC.